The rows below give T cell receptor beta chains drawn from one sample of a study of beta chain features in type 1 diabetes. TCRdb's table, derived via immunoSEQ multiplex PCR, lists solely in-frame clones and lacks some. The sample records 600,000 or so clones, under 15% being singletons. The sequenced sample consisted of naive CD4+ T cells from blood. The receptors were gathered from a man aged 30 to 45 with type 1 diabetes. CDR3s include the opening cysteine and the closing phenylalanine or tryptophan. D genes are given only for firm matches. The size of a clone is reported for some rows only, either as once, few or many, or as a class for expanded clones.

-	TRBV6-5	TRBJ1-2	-	CASYRDGYTF	TGTGCCAGCTACAGGGATGGCTACACCTTC
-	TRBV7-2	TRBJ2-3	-	CASSLASSGPSTDTQYF	TGTGCCAGCAGCTTAGCCTCGTCGGGGCCTAGCACAGATACGCAGTATTTT
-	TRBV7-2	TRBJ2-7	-	CASSLSTHYEQYF	TGTGCCAGCAGCCTATCCACCCATTACGAGCAGTACTTC
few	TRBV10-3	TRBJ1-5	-	CATQGRNQPQHF	TGTGCCACTCAGGGCCGCAATCAGCCCCAGCATTTT
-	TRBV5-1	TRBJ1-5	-	CASSFSGGNQPQHF	TGCGCCAGCAGCTTTTCCGGGGGCAATCAGCCCCAGCATTTT
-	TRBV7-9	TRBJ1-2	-	CASSPEGGRYTF	TGTGCCAGCAGCCCAGAGGGCGGTCGCTACACCTTC
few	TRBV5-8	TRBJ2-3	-	CASTSLDTQYF	TGTGCCAGCACCTCTCTGGATACGCAGTATTTT
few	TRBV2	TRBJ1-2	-	CASNREVGDYGYTF	TGTGCCAGCAACCGGGAAGTAGGGGACTATGGCTACACCTTC
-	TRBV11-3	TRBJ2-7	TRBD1	CASSPGQGTYEQYF	TGTGCCAGCAGCCCGGGACAGGGAACCTACGAGCAGTACTTC
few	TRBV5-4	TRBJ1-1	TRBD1	CASSLEQGRDTEAFF	TGTGCCAGCAGCCTAGAACAGGGGCGGGACACTGAAGCTTTCTTT
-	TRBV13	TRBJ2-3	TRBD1	CASSKAAGTGFTDTQYF	TGTGCCAGCAGCAAGGCGGCGGGGACAGGGTTCACAGATACGCAGTATTTT
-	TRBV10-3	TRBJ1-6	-	CASSYTRGGSPLHF	TGTGCCAGCAGTTACACCAGGGGAGGTTCACCCCTCCACTTT
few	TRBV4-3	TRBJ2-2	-	CASSQGPSGNTGELFF	TGCGCCAGCAGCCAAGGTCCGAGCGGGAACACCGGGGAGCTGTTTTTT
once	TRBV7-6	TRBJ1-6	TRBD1	CASSLAPGGNSPLHF	TGTGCCAGCAGTCTAGCTCCAGGGGGTAATTCACCCCTCCACTTT
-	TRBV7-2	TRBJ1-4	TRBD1	CASSFTGATNEKLFF	TGTGCCAGCAGCTTCACAGGGGCAACTAATGAAAAACTGTTTTTT
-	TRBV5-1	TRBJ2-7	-	CASSLGGTSYEQYF	TGCGCCAGCAGCTTGGGAGGGACATCCTACGAGCAGTACTTC
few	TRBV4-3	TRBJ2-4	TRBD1	CASSQLPGQGAQPNIQYF	TGCGCCAGCAGCCAACTACCGGGACAGGGGGCTCAGCCAAACATTCAGTACTTC
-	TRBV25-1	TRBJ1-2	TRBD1	CASSPGQGNNGYTF	TGTGCCAGTTCACCGGGACAGGGGAATAATGGCTACACCTTC
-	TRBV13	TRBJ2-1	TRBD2	CASSPGTRTGYNEQFF	TGTGCCAGCAGCCCCGGGACTAGAACGGGTTACAATGAGCAGTTCTTC
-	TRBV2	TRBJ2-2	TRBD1	CAIVNLQGSGELFF	TGTGCCATAGTTAACTTACAGGGGTCCGGGGAGCTGTTTTTT
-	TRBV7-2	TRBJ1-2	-	CASSLASQLYYGYTF	TGTGCCAGCAGCTTAGCAAGCCAGCTTTACTATGGCTACACCTTC
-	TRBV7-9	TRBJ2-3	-	CASSLIGAPGDTQYF	TGTGCCAGCAGCCTTATCGGGGCCCCTGGAGATACGCAGTATTTT
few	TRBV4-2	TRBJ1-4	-	CASSQGGFNEKLFF	TGTGCCAGCAGCCAAGGCGGCTTCAATGAAAAACTGTTTTTT
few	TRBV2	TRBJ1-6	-	CASSVGSSYNSPLHF	TGTGCCAGCAGTGTAGGGAGCTCCTATAATTCACCCCTCCACTTT
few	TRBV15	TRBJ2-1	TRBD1	CATSRAAGTGYNEQFF	TGTGCCACCAGCAGAGCTGCAGGGACAGGCTACAATGAGCAGTTCTTC
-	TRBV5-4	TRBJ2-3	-	CASSDPGTSTDTQYF	TGTGCCAGCTCGGACCCGGGGACTAGCACAGATACGCAGTATTTT
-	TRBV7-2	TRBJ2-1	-	CASSLAGGHPYNEQFF	TGTGCCAGCAGCTTAGCGGGGGGACACCCCTACAATGAGCAGTTCTTC
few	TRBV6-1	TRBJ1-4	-	CASRDLMDEKLFF	TGTGCCAGCAGGGACTTAATGGATGAAAAACTGTTTTTT
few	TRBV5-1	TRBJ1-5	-	CASSLGEGLGNQPQHF	TGCGCCAGCAGCTTGGGAGAGGGGTTAGGCAATCAGCCCCAGCATTTT
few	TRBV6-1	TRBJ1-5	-	CASSAVGNQPQHF	TGTGCCAGCAGTGCAGTGGGCAATCAGCCCCAGCATTTT
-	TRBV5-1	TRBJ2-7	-	CASSLGAYEQYF	TGCGCCAGCAGCTTGGGGGCCTACGAGCAGTACTTC
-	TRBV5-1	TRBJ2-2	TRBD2	CASSLAREVEAAGELFF	TGCGCCAGCAGCTTGGCTCGGGAGGTGGAAGCCGCCGGGGAGCTGTTTTTT
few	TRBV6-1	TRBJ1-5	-	CATKLGQRNQPQHF	TGTGCCACAAAACTCGGACAGCGCAATCAGCCCCAGCATTTT
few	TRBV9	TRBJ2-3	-	CASSHAPGTSDTQYF	TGTGCCAGCAGCCACGCCCCGGGGACCTCGGATACGCAGTATTTT
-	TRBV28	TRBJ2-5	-	CASSQAKETQYF	TGTGCCAGCAGCCAAGCTAAAGAGACCCAGTACTTC
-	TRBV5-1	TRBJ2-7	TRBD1	CASSFGTGYEQYF	TGCGCCAGCAGCTTTGGGACAGGCTACGAGCAGTACTTC
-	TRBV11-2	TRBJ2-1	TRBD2	CASSLAGASGGVTYNEQFF	TGTGCCAGCAGCTTAGCCGGGGCTAGCGGGGGGGTTACCTACAATGAGCAGTTCTTC
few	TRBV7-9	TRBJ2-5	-	CASRETRRGLETQYF	TGTGCCAGCAGGGAGACCCGCAGGGGCCTAGAGACCCAGTACTTC
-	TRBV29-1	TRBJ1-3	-	CSVGLQSGNTIYF	TGCAGCGTTGGGCTCCAGTCTGGAAACACCATATATTTT
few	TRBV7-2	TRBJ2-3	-	CASSLNAFTDTQYF	TGTGCCAGCAGCTTAAACGCGTTCACAGATACGCAGTATTTT
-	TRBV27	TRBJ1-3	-	CASRSSGNTIYF	TGTGCCAGCAGATCCTCCGGAAACACCATATATTTT
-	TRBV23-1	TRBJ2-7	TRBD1	CASSQSSRGNEQYF	TGCGCCAGCAGTCAATCAAGCAGGGGGAACGAGCAGTACTTC
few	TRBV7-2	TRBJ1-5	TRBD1	CASSLVEGANQPQHF	TGTGCCAGCAGCTTAGTAGAGGGGGCGAATCAGCCCCAGCATTTT
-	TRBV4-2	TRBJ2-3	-	CASSQGTHTDTQYF	TGTGCCAGCAGCCAAGGTACGCACACAGATACGCAGTATTTT
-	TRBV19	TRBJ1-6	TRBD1	CASTRTGDNSPLHF	TGTGCCAGTACTCGGACAGGGGACAATTCACCCCTCCACTTT
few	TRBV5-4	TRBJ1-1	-	CASSLVYPANTEAFF	TGTGCCAGCAGCTTGGTTTACCCAGCGAACACTGAAGCTTTCTTT
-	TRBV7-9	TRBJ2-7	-	CASSLIPGMSYEQYF	TGTGCCAGCAGCTTAATTCCAGGAATGTCCTACGAGCAGTACTTC
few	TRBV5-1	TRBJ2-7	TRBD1	CASSLGGTGGDEQYF	TGCGCCAGCAGCTTGGGAGGGACAGGGGGCGACGAGCAGTACTTC
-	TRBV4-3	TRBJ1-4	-	CANDIGGALTNEKLFF	TGCGCCAACGACATAGGGGGGGCGTTAACTAATGAAAAACTGTTTTTT
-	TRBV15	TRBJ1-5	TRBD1	CATSSRQGRDNQPQHF	TGTGCCACCAGCTCCCGACAGGGAAGGGACAATCAGCCCCAGCATTTT
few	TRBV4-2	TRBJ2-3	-	CASSQDEDTQYF	TGTGCCAGCAGCCAAGACGAAGATACGCAGTATTTT
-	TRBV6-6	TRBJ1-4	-	CASSLRQDNNEKLFF	TGTGCCAGCAGTTTGAGACAGGATAATAATGAAAAACTGTTTTTT
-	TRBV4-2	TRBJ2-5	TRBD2	CASSHPGGEEAQYF	TGTGCCAGCAGCCATCCGGGGGGTGAGGAGGCCCAGTACTTC
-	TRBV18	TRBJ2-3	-	CASSLMEMRDTQYF	TGTGCCAGCTCACTTATGGAGATGAGAGATACGCAGTATTTT
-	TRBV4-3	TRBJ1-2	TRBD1	CASSQEHDRANYGYTF	TGCGCCAGCAGCCAAGAGCACGACAGGGCAAACTATGGCTACACCTTC
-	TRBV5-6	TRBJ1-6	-	CASSNLHSPLHF	TGTGCCAGCAGCAACCTCCATTCACCCCTCCACTTT
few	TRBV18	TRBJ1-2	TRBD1	CASSPPGQGLFYGYTF	TGTGCCAGCTCACCACCTGGACAGGGTCTCTTCTATGGCTACACCTTC